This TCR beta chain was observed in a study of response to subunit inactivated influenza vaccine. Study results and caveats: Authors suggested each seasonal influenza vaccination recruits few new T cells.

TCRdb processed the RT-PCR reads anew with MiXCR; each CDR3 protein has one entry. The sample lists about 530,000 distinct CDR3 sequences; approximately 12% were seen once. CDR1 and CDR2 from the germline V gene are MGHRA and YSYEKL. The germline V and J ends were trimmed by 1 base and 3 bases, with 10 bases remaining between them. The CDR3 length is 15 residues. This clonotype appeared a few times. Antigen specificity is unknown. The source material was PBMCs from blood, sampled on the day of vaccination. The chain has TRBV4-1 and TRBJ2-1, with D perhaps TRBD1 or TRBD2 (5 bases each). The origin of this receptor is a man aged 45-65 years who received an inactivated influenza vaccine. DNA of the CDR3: TGCGCCAGCAGCCAAGTTGGGGGTAACTACAATGAGCAGTTCTTC. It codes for CASSQVGGNYNEQFF.